This T cell receptor beta chain was identified during a study of shared clonotypes between healthy human individuals. Notes on the study in general: Compared with clonotypes that all four donors shared, non-shared clonotypes had lower generation probabilities.

Original methodology: ImmunoSEQ only sent back junction sequences with no quality scores, so filtering was done differently. Only in-frame clones appear in the TCRdb table, and some are missing; sequencing was by immunoSEQ multiplex PCR. V and J calls and clone size come straight from that table; D and trimming were deduced from the DNA. The sample contains millions of clones, more than 85% of which appear only once. Terminally differentiated effector memory CD45RA+ cells were left out of the naive CD8 fraction, which was CD45RO-negative and positively selected for CCR7. Per germline, CDR1 MNHEY and CDR2 SMNVEV (reference sequence). V was cut by 5 bases and J by 10 bases, with 20 bases left in between. This CDR3 has 14 residues. Notes on this clone: The target antigen is unknown.

This TCR was recovered from a young man in good health. Some clones in this sample may be carry-over from other donors' samples. The chain employs TRBV27 and TRBJ1-1; D unclear. The sample comprised naive CD8+ T cells from PBMCs. CDR3 coding DNA: TGTGCCAGCAGTCAGACACCTCCCGGGAACGGAGCTTTCTTT. It yields the protein CASSQTPPGNGAFF.